Described below is a single TCR beta chain sequence and its context. The sample belongs to a study of blood T cell repertoires in COVID-19. Turning to the study itself: Acute and convalescent COVID-19 specimens originated in the United States, Italy and Spain. Sources were T cells, B-cell-depleted T cells, or PBMCs; the material itself was cDNA or gDNA.

Per the original methods: From reference gene primer amplification, estimates of nucleated cell counts were derived. The method was immunoSEQ multiplex PCR; TCRdb's version includes in-frame clones alone and lacks a portion of them. V and J calls plus clone size are reproduced from that table; the DNA served to infer D and trimming. Seen here are over 150,000 clones, roughly 79% observed once, and the top ten hold 6% to 8%. CDR1 SGHTS and CDR2 YDEGEE come from the germline V gene. The trim removed 2 bases at V and 3 bases at J, leaving 5 bases unmatched. CDR3 size: 15 residues. The sequencing input was peripheral blood. The TCR was taken from a human donor with acute or convalescent COVID-19. The donor label of this sample is uncertain. The chain carries TRBV5-8 and TRBJ2-3; 8 positions agree with TRBD1. The CDR3 here is CASSFTGGLTDTQYF. The CDR3 DNA sequence: TGTGCCAGCAGCTTCACAGGGGGTTTAACAGATACGCAGTATTTT.